This entry features one TCR beta chain sequence. Its target is not known. 5'RACE with constant-segment primers built TCRalpha and TCRbeta cDNA libraries with UMIs. TCRdb redid the calling of the 5' RACE reads with MiXCR, one entry per CDR3 protein. The sample consists of roughly 500,000 distinct CDR3 sequences, around 21% of them appearing once. This specimen comes from a study of T-cell memory formation after mild COVID-19. At the level of the study: Largely, the TCR clusters proved donor specific. Study results and caveats: For second-wave clones that peaked at day 37, SARS-CoV-2 specificity went unverified. Contracting clones localized mainly to CM and EM when CD4+ and mainly to EMRA when CD8+.

Germline lookup yields CDR1 SGHRS and CDR2 YFSETQ. This CDR3 has 14 residues. Trimming stripped 0 bases from V and 5 bases from J, with 11 bases between. This TCR came from an adult woman who had mild COVID-19 (a few samples of this study predate the infection). Cell type and time point are not known. The chain combines TRBV5-1 with TRBJ1-2, with D possibly being TRBD1 (6 bases). Sequenced sample: PBMCs or a T cell subset sorted from them (not recorded which). The DNA for the CDR3 is TGCGCCAGCAGCTTGGGGGACACCGATTATGGCTACACCTTC. Its protein product is CASSLGDTDYGYTF. Full variable domain (remainder filled in from reference TRBV5-1 and TRBJ1-2): KAGVTQTPRYLIKTRGQQVTLSCSPISGHRSVSWYQQTPGQGLQFLFEYFSETQRNKGNFPGRFSGRQFSNSRSEMNVSTLELGDSALYLCASSLGDTDYGYTFGSGTRLTVV.